Presented here are 22 T cell receptor beta chains from one specimen sequenced in a study of CD8 T cells in ankylosing spondylitis. Using its own MiXCR run on the 5' RACE reads, TCRdb lists one record per CDR3 protein. This table holds around 230,000 distinct CDR3 sequences, approximately 8% found once. Material: blood, either unsorted or a sorted T cell fraction (not recorded which). The receptors here all came from a female donor with ankylosing spondylitis or in good health (not recorded which).

This clonotype was detected many times. This chain joins TRBV10-3 and TRBJ2-7, with D unclear. The ends were cut back, 6 bases at V and 4 bases at J, with 7 bases in the middle. The CDR3 is made up of 11 amino acids. The germline V gene has CDR1 ENHRY and CDR2 SYGVKD. The CDR3 reads CAIRGNYEQYF. The CDR3 DNA reads as TGTGCCATCAGGGGAAATTACGAGCAGTACTTC.

Ten or more counts support this clonotype. J is TRBJ1-1 and V is TRBV18; TRBD1 might be the D (5 bases). Germline V gene data show CDR1 as KGHSH and CDR2 as LQKENI. There are 13 residues in the CDR3. V gave up 2 bases and J gave up 5 bases, with 9 bases separating them. CDR3 loop: CASSPGAGTEAFF. Written as DNA, the CDR3 is TGTGCCAGCTCACCAGGGGCCGGTACTGAAGCTTTCTTT. Filled out from reference TRBV18 and TRBJ1-1, the complete variable domain reads NAGVMQNPRHLVRRRGQEARLRCSPMKGHSHVYWYRQLPEEGLKFMVYLQKENIIDESGMPKERFSAEFPKEGPSILRIQQVVRGDSAAYFCASSPGAGTEAFFGQGTRLTVV.

The J gene is TRBJ1-3, the V gene TRBV12-3 or TRBV12-4; 7 bases are shared with TRBD1. The CDR3 has 15 amino acids. The V and J ends lost 3 bases and 5 bases, in that order; junction bases with no gene match: 7. The CDR3 sequence: CASSLDRSLRNTIYF. The CDR3 DNA reads TGTGCCAGCAGTTTGGACAGGAGTCTGAGAAACACCATATATTTT.

There are many counts of this clonotype. The chain recombines TRBV2 with TRBJ2-1; TRBD2 matches 11 bases. Germline V gene lookup returns CDR1 SNHLY and CDR2 FYNNEI. V trimming: 7 bases; J trimming: 7 bases; junction bases outside the gene matches: 3. The CDR3 length is 13 residues. CDR3 amino acids: CASITSGSNEQFF. The CDR3 bases are TGTGCCAGCATAACTAGCGGGAGTAATGAGCAGTTCTTC.

Ten or more counts support this clonotype. This rearrangement joins TRBV12-3 or TRBV12-4 to TRBJ1-2, with D possibly TRBD1 on 5 matching bases. V lost 5 bases, J lost 8 bases, and 21 bases lay in between. CDR3 length: 15 residues. CDR3 in DNA: TGTGCCAGCAGTCCCCGGCCTGGATCAGGGTCGGGCTACACCTTC. This encodes CASSPRPGSGSGYTF.

This clonotype was recorded many times. CDR3 nucleotides: TGCGCCAGCAGCCAGTCGGGACAGGGGATCACTGAAGCTTTCTTT. The encoded protein is CASSQSGQGITEAFF. This chain uses TRBV5-1 with TRBJ1-1, with 10 bases that match TRBD1. This CDR3 region has 15 residues. In germline, CDR1 is SGHRS, CDR2 YFSETQ. V lost 4 bases to trimming and J lost 4 bases; unmatched junction nucleotides: 7.

This clonotype was seen repeatedly, ten times or more. This chain links TRBV5-4 with TRBJ2-5; the D call may be TRBD1 or TRBD2 (6 bases each). Trimming removed 2 bases at V and 2 bases at J, with 13 bases between. Germline V gives CDR1 SGHNT, CDR2 YYREEE (reference sequence). The CDR3 totals 15 residues. CDR3 DNA sequence: TGTGCCAGCAGCTTAGGGGGGCAAAAGCAAGAGACCCAGTACTTC. This translates into CASSLGGQKQETQYF.

On this clonotype itself: A much bigger clone sits one base away, suggesting this may be a read error. The chain is built from TRBV6-2 or TRBV6-3 and TRBJ2-1, with D tentatively TRBD2 (6 bases). The germline V gene has CDR1 MNHEY and CDR2 SVGEGT. The CDR3 runs 16 residues. The CDR3 here is CAGSHGGPSSYNEQFF. CDR3 sequence (DNA): TGTGCCGGCAGTCACGGAGGGCCAAGCTCCTACAATGAGCAGTTCTTC.

This clonotype was seen at least ten times. CDR3 amino acids: CASRSSGDVTQYF. CDR3 in DNA: TGTGCCAGCCGGAGTTCCGGTGATGTGACCCAGTACTTC. The chain has TRBV12-3 or TRBV12-4 and TRBJ2-5, with D hard to call. This CDR3 is 13 amino acids long. V was shortened by 8 bases and J by 7 bases, with 17 bases between the two germline ends.

J is TRBJ1-1 and V is TRBV29-1; D gene unclear. Trimming shortened V by 2 bases and J by 5 bases, and 9 bases separated the two germline ends. Germline V gene lookup returns CDR1 SQVTM and CDR2 ANQGSEA. This CDR3 spans 12 amino acids. CDR3 nucleotide sequence: TGCAGCGTTGAAAATTATAGGACTGAAGCTTTCTTT. Translating it yields CSVENYRTEAFF.

This clonotype was seen many times. J is TRBJ2-1 and V is TRBV29-1; D remains unclear. Germline-derived CDR1 and CDR2 are SQVTM and ANQGSEA. The CDR3 is made up of 13 amino acids. The V and J ends lost 6 bases and 0 bases respectively, with 9 bases between them. The CDR3 protein is CSVAWSSYNEQFF. The DNA of the CDR3 is TGCAGCGTCGCCTGGAGCTCCTACAATGAGCAGTTCTTC.

This clonotype was counted many times. The chain links TRBV5-1 to TRBJ1-1; 7 nucleotides match TRBD1. V lost 2 bases and J lost 8; bases outside the gene matches: 12. In germline, CDR1 is SGHRS, CDR2 YFSETQ. The CDR3 sequence is 15 residues long. The CDR3 reads CASSFKGAEPMEAFF. The CDR3 DNA follows: TGCGCCAGCAGCTTTAAGGGGGCGGAACCCATGGAAGCTTTCTTT.

V usage is TRBV5-1 and J usage is TRBJ2-4, with a tentative D call TRBD1 (6 bases). CDR3 size: 16 residues. Trimming stripped 2 bases from V and 0 bases from J, with 12 bases between. Germline CDR1 is SGHRS and CDR2 is YFSETQ. As DNA, the CDR3 is TGCGCCAGCAGCTTAGACTGGGGGCTAGCCAAAAACATTCAGTACTTC. As protein: CASSLDWGLAKNIQYF.

This clonotype showed up many times. The chain uses TRBV10-2 and TRBJ2-7, with D possibly TRBD2 on 5 matching bases. V lost 8 bases to trimming and J lost 0 bases, with 8 bases between them. The germline V gene has CDR1 WSHSY and CDR2 SAAADI. The CDR3 is 12 residues long. CDR3 amino acids: CASLANSYEQYF. CDR3 coding DNA: TGCGCCAGCCTAGCCAACTCCTACGAGCAGTACTTC.

In its sample, this clonotype was seen many times. The rearrangement uses TRBV6-1 and TRBJ1-1; tentatively, D is TRBD1 (5 bases). With 2 bases removed from V and 9 bases from J, the gap between germline ends came to 13 bases. The CDR3 is 13 amino acids. Germline values: CDR1 MNHNS, CDR2 SASEGT. The DNA for the CDR3 is TGTGCCAGCAGTGAACCCGGGGGGGGGAAAGCTTTCTTT. Translated: CASSEPGGGKAFF.

The sample holds a few counts of this clonotype. The chain is built from TRBV29-1 and TRBJ2-7; either TRBD1 or TRBD2 may fit D (5 bases each). The length of the CDR3 is 15 residues. CDR1 and CDR2 from the germline V gene are SQVTM and ANQGSEA. Trimming pared 5 bases from V and 5 bases from J, leaving 22 bases between. The CDR3 here is CSVTPRGPGSDEQYF. The CDR3, as DNA: TGCAGCGTTACTCCACGGGGACCGGGTTCCGACGAGCAGTACTTC.

The table lists this clonotype with many counts. V and J are TRBV14 and TRBJ1-2; the D is unclear. V was cut by 0 bases and J by 2 bases, with 4 bases left in between. The CDR3 is 13 amino acids. The germline CDR1 and CDR2 sequences are SGHDN and FVKESK. As DNA, the CDR3 is TGTGCCAGCAGCCAAGACCTGAACTATGGCTACACCTTC. Protein product: CASSQDLNYGYTF.

This clonotype has more than one count but fewer than ten. The chain has TRBV7-9 and TRBJ1-2; maybe TRBD1 (5 bases). CDR1 is SEHNR and CDR2 is FQNEAQ in the germline V gene (reference sequence). Trimming removed 5 bases at V and 6 bases at J, with 19 bases between. CDR3 size: 15 residues. The CDR3 protein is CASSTNRPTFDGYTF. Here the CDR3 DNA reads TGTGCCAGCAGCACTAACAGGCCCACCTTCGATGGCTACACCTTC.

The table lists this clonotype with many counts. This chain links TRBV20-1 with TRBJ2-7; 8 bases are shared with TRBD2. Germline V gene sequence: CDR1 DFQATT, CDR2 SNEGSKA (reference sequence). The CDR3 has 14 amino acids. The junction had 5 bases not matched to a gene; V was cut back by 2 bases and J by 2 bases. CDR3 sequence: CSARKREPPYEQYF. CDR3 DNA sequence: TGCAGTGCTAGAAAGCGGGAGCCTCCCTACGAGCAGTACTTC.

There are many counts of this clonotype. The V call is TRBV20-1, the J call TRBJ2-1, with TRBD2 matching over 7 bases. Losses at the gene ends were 0 bases for V and 3 bases for J; bases not matched to a gene: 5. CDR1 is DFQATT, CDR2 SNEGSKA, per germline (reference sequence). This CDR3 has 15 residues. CDR3 nucleotides: TGCAGTGCTAGAGATCCTAGCGGTGACTACAATGAGCAGTTCTTC. It translates to CSARDPSGDYNEQFF.

This chain links TRBV20-1 with TRBJ2-1; 12 bases match TRBD2. Germline V gives CDR1 DFQATT, CDR2 SNEGSKA (reference sequence). The V segment lost 5 bases and the J segment 10 bases; nucleotides outside the gene matches: 9. The length of the CDR3 is 14 residues. The CDR3 bases are TGCAGTGCTCCCCGACTAGCGGGAGCTCAGGAGCAGTTCTTC. This codes for CSAPRLAGAQEQFF.

This clonotype was picked up many times. V is TRBV7-8 and J is TRBJ2-3; 11 bases are shared with TRBD2. CDR3 length: 16 residues. J gave up 6 bases and V 3 bases, and 8 bases lay outside the gene matches. The germline CDR1 and CDR2 sequences are SGHVS and FQNEAQ. The CDR3, as DNA: TGTGCCAGCAGCTTGCTAGCGGGAGGCCCCTCGGATACGCAGTATTTT. This codes for CASSLLAGGPSDTQYF.